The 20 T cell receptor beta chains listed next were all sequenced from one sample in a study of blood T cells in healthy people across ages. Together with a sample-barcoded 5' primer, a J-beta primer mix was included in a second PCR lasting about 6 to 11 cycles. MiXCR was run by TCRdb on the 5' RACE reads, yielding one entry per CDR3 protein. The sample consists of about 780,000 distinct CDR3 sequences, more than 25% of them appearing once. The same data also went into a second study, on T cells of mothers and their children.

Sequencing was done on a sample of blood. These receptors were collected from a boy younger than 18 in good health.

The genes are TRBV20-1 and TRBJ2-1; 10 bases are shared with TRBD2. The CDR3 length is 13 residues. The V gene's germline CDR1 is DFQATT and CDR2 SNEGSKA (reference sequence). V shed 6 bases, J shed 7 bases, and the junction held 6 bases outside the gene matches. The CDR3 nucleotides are TGCAGTGCCCCCAAAGCGGGGGGGAATGAGCAGTTCTTC. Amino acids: CSAPKAGGNEQFF.

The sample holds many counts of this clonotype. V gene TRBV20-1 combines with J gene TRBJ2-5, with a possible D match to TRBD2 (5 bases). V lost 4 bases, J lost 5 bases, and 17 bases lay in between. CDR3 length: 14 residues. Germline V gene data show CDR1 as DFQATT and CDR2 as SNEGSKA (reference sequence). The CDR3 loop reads CSATRTAFGETQYF. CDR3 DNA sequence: TGCAGTGCTACCCGGACTGCTTTCGGGGAGACCCAGTACTTC.

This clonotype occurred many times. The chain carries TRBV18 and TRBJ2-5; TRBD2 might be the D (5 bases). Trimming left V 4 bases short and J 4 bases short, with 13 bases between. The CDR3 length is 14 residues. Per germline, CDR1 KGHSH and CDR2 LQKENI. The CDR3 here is CASSLPGGGETQYF. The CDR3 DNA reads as TGTGCCAGCTCACTCCCCGGTGGAGGAGAGACCCAGTACTTC. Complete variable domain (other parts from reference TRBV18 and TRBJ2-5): NAGVMQNPRHLVRRRGQEARLRCSPMKGHSHVYWYRQLPEEGLKFMVYLQKENIIDESGMPKERFSAEFPKEGPSILRIQQVVRGDSAAYFCASSLPGGGETQYFGPGTRLLVL.

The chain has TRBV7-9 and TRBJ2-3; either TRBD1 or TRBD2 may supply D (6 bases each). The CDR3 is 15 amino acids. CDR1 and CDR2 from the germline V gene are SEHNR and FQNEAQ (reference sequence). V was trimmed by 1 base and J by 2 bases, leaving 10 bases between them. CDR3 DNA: TGTGCCAGCAGCTTAGGAGGGGGGACCACAGATACGCAGTATTTT. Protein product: CASSLGGGTTDTQYF.

This CDR3 is CASSPSRLAKNIQYF. The CDR3 nucleotides read TGTGCCAGCAGTCCGTCACGGCTAGCCAAAAACATTCAGTACTTC. The rearrangement joins TRBV6-6 to TRBJ2-4; D not certain. Germline V gene lookup returns CDR1 MNHNY and CDR2 SVGAGI (reference sequence). CDR3 length: 15 amino acids. V lost 5 bases and J 0 bases, leaving 11 bases between the germline ends.

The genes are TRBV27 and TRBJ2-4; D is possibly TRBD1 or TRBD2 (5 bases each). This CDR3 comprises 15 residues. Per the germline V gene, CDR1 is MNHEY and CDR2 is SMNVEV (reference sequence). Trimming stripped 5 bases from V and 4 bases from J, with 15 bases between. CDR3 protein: CASSGGTTDKNIQYF. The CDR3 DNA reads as TGTGCCAGCAGTGGGGGAACAACAGATAAAAACATTCAGTACTTC.

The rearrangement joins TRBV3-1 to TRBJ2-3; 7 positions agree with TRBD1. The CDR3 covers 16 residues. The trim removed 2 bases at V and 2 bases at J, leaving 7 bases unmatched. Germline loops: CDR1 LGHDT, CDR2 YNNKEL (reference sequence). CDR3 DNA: TGTGCCAGCAGCCAAACCGGGACAGCAAACACAGATACGCAGTATTTT. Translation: CASSQTGTANTDTQYF.

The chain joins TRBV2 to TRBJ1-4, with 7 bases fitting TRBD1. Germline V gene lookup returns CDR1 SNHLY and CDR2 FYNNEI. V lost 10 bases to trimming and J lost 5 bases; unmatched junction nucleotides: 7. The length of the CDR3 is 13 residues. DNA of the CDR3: TGTGCCATCAGACAGGGTGCCAATGAAAAACTGTTTTTT. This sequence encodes CAIRQGANEKLFF.

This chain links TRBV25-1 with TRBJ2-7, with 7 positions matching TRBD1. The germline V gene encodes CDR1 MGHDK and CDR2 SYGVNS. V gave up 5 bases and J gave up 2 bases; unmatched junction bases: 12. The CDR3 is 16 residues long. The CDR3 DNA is TGTGCCAGCAGTCCTCGAGCAGGGACAGTTACCTACGAGCAGTACTTC. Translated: CASSPRAGTVTYEQYF.

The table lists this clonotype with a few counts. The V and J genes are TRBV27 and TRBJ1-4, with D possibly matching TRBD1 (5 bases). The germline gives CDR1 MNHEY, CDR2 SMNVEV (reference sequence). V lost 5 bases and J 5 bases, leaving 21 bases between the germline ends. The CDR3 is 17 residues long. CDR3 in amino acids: CASSPNRDALMNEKLFF. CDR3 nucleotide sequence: TGTGCCAGCAGTCCTAACCGGGACGCCTTGATGAATGAAAAACTGTTTTTT.

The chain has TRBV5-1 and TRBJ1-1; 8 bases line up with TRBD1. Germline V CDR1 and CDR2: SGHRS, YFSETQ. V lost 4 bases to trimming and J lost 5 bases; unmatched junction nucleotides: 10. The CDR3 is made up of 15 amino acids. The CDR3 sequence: CASSESRGPSTEAFF. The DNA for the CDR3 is TGCGCCAGCAGCGAAAGCAGGGGGCCAAGTACTGAAGCTTTCTTT.

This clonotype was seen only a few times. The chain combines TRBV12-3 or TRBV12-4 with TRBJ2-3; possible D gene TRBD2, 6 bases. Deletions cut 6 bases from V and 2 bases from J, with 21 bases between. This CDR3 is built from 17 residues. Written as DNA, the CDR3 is TGTGCCAGCAGCCCCTGGCGGGGCAGGAAGATCACAGATACGCAGTATTTT. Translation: CASSPWRGRKITDTQYF.

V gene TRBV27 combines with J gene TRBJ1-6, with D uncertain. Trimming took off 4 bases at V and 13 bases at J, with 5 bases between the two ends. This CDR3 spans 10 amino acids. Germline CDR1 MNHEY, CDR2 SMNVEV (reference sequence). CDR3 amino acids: CASSSRPLHF. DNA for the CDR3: TGTGCCAGCAGTTCCCGGCCCCTCCACTTT.

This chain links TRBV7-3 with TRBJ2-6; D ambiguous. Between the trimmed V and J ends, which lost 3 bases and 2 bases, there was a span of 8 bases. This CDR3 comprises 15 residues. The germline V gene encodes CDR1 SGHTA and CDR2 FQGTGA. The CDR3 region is CASSFETAGANVLTF. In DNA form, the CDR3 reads TGTGCCAGCAGCTTTGAGACGGCTGGGGCCAACGTCCTGACTTTC.

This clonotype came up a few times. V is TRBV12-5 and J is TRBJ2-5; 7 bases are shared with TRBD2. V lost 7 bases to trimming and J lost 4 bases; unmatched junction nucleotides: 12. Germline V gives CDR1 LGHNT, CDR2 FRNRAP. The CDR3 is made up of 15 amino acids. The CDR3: CASVQGGGGGETQYF. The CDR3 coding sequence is TGTGCTAGTGTCCAAGGCGGCGGGGGAGGAGAGACCCAGTACTTC.

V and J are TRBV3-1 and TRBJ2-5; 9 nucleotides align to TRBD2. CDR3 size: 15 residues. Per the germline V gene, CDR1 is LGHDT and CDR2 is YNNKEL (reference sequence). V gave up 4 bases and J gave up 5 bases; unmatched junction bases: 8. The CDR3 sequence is CASSRGLAHRETQYF. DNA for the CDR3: TGTGCCAGCAGCCGCGGACTAGCGCATCGGGAGACCCAGTACTTC.

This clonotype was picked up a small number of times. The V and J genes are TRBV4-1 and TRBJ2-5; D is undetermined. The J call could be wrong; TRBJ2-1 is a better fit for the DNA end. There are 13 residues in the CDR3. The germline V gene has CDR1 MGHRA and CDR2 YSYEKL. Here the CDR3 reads CASSQGFVNEQFF. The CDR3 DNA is TGCGCCAGCAGCCAAGGATTTGTCAATGAGCAGTTCTTC.

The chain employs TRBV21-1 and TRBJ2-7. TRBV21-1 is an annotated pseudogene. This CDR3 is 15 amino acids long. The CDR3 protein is CASSSTKTETYEQYF. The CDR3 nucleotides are TGTGCCAGCAGCTCAACCAAGACCGAGACCTACGAGCAGTACTTC.

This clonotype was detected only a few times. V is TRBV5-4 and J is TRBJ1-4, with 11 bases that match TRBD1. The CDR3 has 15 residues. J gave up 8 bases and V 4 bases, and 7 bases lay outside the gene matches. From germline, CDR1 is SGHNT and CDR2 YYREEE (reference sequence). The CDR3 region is CASSPGQGAGEKLFF. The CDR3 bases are TGTGCCAGCAGCCCAGGACAGGGGGCGGGAGAAAAACTGTTTTTT.

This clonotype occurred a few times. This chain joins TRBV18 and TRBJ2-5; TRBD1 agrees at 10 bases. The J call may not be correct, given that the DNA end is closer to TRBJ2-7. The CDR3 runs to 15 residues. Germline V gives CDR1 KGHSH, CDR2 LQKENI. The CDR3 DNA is TGTGCCAGCTCACGGGACAGGGGACAGTTCCACGAGCAGTACTTC. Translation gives CASSRDRGQFHEQYF.